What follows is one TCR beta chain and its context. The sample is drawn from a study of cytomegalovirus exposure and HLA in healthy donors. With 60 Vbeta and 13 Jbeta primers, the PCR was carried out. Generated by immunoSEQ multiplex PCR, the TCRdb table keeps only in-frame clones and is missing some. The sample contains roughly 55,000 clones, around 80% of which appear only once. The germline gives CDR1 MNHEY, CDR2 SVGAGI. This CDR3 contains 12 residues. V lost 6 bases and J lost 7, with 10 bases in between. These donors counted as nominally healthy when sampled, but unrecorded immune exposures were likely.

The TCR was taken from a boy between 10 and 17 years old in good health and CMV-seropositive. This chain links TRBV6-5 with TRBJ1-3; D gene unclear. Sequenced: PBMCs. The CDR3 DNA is TGTGCCAGCAGCCAAGATCGGAACACCATATATTTT. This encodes CASSQDRNTIYF.